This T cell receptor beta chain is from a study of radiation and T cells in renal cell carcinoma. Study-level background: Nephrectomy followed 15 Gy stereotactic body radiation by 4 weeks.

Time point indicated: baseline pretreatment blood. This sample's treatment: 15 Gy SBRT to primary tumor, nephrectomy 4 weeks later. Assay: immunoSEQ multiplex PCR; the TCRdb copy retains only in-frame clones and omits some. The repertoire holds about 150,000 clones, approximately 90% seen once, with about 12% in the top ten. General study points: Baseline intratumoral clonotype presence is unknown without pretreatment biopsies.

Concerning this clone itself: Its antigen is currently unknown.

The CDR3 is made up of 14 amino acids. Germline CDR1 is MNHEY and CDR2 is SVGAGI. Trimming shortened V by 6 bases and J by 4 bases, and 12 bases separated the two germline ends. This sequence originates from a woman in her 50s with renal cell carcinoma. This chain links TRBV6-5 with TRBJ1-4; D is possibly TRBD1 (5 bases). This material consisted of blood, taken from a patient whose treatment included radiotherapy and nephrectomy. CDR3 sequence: CASSSRGVNEKLFF. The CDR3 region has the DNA TGTGCCAGCAGCTCCCGGGGGGTTAATGAAAAACTGTTTTTT.